The sample holds one count of the clone carrying this T cell receptor (beta chain). The method was immunoSEQ multiplex PCR; TCRdb's version includes in-frame clones alone and lacks a portion of them. There are some 17,000 clones in the sample; about 80% occur only once, and about a sixth lies in the top ten. This sample was taken from a study of cytotoxic CD8 clonotypes in ibrutinib-treated CLL. V was clipped by 1 base and J by 3 bases, with 13 bases between them. The CDR3 loop spans 15 amino acids. Germline CDR1 is SGHAT and CDR2 is FQNNGV. PBMCs that had been cryopreserved were the source of 2 to 2.5 micrograms of genomic DNA for TCR beta libraries.

The clonotype was recovered from a human donor with chronic lymphocytic leukemia. V gene TRBV11-2 combines with J gene TRBJ2-7; perhaps TRBD1 as D (6 bases). The specimen was PBMCs, collected before ibrutinib treatment. The CDR3 region has the DNA TGTGCCAGCAGCTTAGTAGGTGGGGGCTTCTACGAGCAGTACTTC. Amino acids: CASSLVGGGFYEQYF.